Shown below are 6 T cell receptor beta chains from a single sample sequenced in a study of shared clonotypes between healthy human individuals. TCRdb's copy holds only in-frame clones and misses some; the assay was immunoSEQ multiplex PCR. The data hold roughly 1,500,000 clones, with 97% to 99% observed a single time. The sample taken for sequencing was naive CD4+ T cells sorted from blood. Described subset: CD45RA+ positively selected. The source of these receptors is a man aged 25 to 40 in good health.

The chain carries TRBV7-2 and TRBJ1-2; D is unclear. The CDR3 consists of 15 residues. Trimming stripped 5 bases from V and 3 bases from J, with 16 bases between. Germline CDR1 and CDR2: SGHTA and FQGNSA. The CDR3 DNA follows: TGTGCCAGCAGCGCTCGCCGGGATTCTTACTATGGCTACACCTTC. Its translation is CASSARRDSYYGYTF.

The V and J genes are TRBV5-1 and TRBJ2-2, with D unclear. The CDR3 length is 13 residues. Germline values: CDR1 SGHRS, CDR2 YFSETQ. Trimming left V 4 bases short and J 5 bases short, with 9 bases between. The CDR3 DNA reads TGCGCCAGCAGCCCGGTCCCGACCGGGGAGCTGTTTTTT. It encodes CASSPVPTGELFF.

The J gene is TRBJ2-6, the V gene TRBV7-9, with 9 positions matching TRBD1. The CDR3 totals 18 residues. The ends lost 5 bases at V and 0 bases at J; junction bases unmatched: 8. In germline, CDR1 is SEHNR, CDR2 FQNEAQ (reference sequence). The CDR3 coding sequence is TGTGCCAGCAGCATAAGGACAGGGGCCCTCTCTGGGGCCAACGTCCTGACTTTC. Its protein is CASSIRTGALSGANVLTF.

The chain carries TRBV29-1 and TRBJ2-5; D remains ambiguous. Germline assignment: CDR1 SQVTM and CDR2 ANQGSEA. The CDR3 contains 12 residues. V gave up 5 bases and J gave up 2 bases, with 9 bases separating them. The CDR3: CSVRPLQETQYF. The CDR3 bases are TGCAGCGTTCGTCCCCTTCAAGAGACCCAGTACTTC.

The chain has TRBV5-5 and TRBJ2-5; TRBD1 matches at 7 bases. Trimming at V came to 2 bases and at J to 5 bases, leaving 12 bases not matched to a gene. Germline CDR1 SGHKS, CDR2 YYEKEE (reference sequence). The CDR3 is 16 amino acids. For the CDR3, the DNA is TGTGCCAGCAGCTTCCCTACAGGGGATCTCGGGGAGACCCAGTACTTC. This sequence encodes CASSFPTGDLGETQYF.

CDR3 region: CASSSSRVSTDTQYF. The CDR3 nucleotides read TGTGCCAGCAGTTCATCCAGGGTTAGCACAGATACGCAGTATTTT. This chain joins TRBV27 and TRBJ2-3; tentative D call: TRBD1 (5 bases). V shed 4 bases and J shed 0 bases, with 11 bases lying between them. CDR3 length equals 15 residues. CDR1 MNHEY and CDR2 SMNVEV come from the germline V gene (reference sequence).